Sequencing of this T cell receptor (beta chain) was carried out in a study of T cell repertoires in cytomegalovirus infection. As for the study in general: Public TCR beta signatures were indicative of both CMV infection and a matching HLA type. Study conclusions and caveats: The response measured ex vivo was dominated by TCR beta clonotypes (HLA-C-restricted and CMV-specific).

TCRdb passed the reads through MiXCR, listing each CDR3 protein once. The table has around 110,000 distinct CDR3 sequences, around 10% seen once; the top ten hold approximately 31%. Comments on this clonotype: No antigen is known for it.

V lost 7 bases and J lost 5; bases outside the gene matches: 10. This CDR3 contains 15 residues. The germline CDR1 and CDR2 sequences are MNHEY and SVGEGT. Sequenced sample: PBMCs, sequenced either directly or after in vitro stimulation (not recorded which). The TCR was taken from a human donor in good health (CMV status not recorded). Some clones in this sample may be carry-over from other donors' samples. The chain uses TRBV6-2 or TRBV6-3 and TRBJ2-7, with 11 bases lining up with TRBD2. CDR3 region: CASTKRLAGGNEQYF. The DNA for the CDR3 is TGTGCCAGCACAAAAAGGCTAGCGGGAGGAAACGAGCAGTACTTC.